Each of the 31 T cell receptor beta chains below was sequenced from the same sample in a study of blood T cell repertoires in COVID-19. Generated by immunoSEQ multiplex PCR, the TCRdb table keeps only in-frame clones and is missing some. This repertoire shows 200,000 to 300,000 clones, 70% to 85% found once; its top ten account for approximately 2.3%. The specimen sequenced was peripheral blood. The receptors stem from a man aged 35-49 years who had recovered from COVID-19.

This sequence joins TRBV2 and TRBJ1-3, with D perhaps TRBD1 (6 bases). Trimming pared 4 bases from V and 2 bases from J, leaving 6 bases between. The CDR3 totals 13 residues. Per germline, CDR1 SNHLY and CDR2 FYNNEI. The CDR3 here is CASSGTAGNTIYF. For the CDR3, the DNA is TGTGCCAGCAGTGGGACAGCTGGAAACACCATATATTTT. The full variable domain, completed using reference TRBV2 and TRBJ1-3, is EPEVTQTPSHQVTQMGQEVILRCVPISNHLYFYWYRQILGQKVEFLVSFYNNEISEKSEIFDDQFSVERPDGSNFTLKIRSTKLEDSAMYFCASSGTAGNTIYFGEGSWLTVV.

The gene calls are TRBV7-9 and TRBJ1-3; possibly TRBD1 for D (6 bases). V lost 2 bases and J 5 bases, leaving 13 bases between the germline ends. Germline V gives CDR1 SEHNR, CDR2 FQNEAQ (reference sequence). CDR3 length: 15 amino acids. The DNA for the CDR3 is TGTGCCAGCAGCTTAACTCAGGGGTCGAGAAACACCATATATTTT. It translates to CASSLTQGSRNTIYF.

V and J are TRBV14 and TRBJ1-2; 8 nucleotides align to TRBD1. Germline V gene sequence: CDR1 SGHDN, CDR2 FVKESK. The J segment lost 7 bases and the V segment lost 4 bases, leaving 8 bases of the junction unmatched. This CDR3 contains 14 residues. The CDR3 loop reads CASSRDSDRGGYTF. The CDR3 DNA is TGTGCCAGCAGCCGGGACAGCGACAGGGGTGGCTACACCTTC.

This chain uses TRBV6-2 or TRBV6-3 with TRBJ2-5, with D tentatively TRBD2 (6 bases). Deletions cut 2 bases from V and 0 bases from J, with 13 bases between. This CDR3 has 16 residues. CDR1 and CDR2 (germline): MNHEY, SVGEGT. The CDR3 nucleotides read TGTGCCAGCAGTTACGGAGGGATTCCTCACCAAGAGACCCAGTACTTC. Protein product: CASSYGGIPHQETQYF.

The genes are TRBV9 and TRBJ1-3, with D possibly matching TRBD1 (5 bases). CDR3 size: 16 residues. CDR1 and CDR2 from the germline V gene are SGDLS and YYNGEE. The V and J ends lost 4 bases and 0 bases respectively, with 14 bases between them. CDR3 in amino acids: CASSTGGVSSGNTIYF. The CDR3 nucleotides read TGTGCCAGCAGCACCGGAGGGGTTAGCTCTGGAAACACCATATATTTT.

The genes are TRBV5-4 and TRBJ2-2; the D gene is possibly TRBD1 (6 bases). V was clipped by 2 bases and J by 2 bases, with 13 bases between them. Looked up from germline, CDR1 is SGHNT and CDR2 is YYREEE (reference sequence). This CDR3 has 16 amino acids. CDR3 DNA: TGTGCCAGCAGCTTACTTGGACAGAAAAACACCGGGGAGCTGTTTTTT. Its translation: CASSLLGQKNTGELFF.

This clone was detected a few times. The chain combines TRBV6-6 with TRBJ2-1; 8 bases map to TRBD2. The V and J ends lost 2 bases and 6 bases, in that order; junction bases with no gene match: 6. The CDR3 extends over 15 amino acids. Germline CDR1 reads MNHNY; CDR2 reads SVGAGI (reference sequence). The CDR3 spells CASSYQRGTSNEQFF. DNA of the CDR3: TGTGCCAGCAGTTACCAAAGGGGGACTAGCAATGAGCAGTTCTTC.

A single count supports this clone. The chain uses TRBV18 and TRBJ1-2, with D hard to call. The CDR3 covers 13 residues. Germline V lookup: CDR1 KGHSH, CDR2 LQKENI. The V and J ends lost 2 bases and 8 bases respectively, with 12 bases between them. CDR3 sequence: CASSPEEQRGYTF. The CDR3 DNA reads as TGTGCCAGCTCACCAGAGGAGCAGAGGGGCTACACCTTC.

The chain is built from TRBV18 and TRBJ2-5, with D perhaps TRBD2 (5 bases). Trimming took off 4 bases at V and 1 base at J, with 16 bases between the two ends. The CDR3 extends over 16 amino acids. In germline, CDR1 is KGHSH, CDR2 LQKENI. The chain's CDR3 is CASSLQPDFTQETQYF. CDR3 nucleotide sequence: TGTGCCAGCTCACTACAACCGGACTTTACCCAAGAGACCCAGTACTTC.

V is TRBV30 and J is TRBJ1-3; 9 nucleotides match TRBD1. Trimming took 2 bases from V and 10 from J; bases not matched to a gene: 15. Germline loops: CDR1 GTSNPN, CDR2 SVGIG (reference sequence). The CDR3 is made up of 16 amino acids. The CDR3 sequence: CAWSHPLTGQGATIYF. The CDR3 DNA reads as TGTGCCTGGAGTCACCCACTGACGGGACAGGGCGCTACCATATATTTT.

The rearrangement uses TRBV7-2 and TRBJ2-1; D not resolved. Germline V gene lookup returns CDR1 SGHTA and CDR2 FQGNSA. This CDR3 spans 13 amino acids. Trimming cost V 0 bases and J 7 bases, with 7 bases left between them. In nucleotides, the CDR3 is TGTGCCAGCAGCTTAGCGTTTCAAAATGAGCAGTTCTTC. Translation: CASSLAFQNEQFF.

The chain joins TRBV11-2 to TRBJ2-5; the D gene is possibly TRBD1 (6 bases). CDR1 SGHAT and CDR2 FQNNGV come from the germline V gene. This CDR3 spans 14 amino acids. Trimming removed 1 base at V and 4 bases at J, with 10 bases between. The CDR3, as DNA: TGTGCCAGCAGCTTAGCAGGACAGCCAGAGACCCAGTACTTC. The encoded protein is CASSLAGQPETQYF. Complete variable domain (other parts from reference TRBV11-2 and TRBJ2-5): EAGVAQSPRYKIIEKRQSVAFWCNPISGHATLYWYQQILGQGPKLLIQFQNNGVVDDSQLPKDRFSAERLKGVDSTLKIQPAKLEDSAVYLCASSLAGQPETQYFGPGTRLLVL.

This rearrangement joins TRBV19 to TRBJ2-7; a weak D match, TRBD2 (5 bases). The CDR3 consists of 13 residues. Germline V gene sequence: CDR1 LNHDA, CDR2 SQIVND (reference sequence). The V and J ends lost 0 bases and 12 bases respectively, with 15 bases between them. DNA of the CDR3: TGTGCCAGTAGTATAGACGGCGAGGAGGATCGGTACTTC. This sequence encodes CASSIDGEEDRYF.

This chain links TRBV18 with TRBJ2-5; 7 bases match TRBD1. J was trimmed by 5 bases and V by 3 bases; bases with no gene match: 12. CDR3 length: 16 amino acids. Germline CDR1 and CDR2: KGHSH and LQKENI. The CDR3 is CASSPTSRTGRETQYF. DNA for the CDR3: TGTGCCAGCTCACCCACCTCCCGGACAGGCCGGGAGACCCAGTACTTC. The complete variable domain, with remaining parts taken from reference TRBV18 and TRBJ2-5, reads NAGVMQNPRHLVRRRGQEARLRCSPMKGHSHVYWYRQLPEEGLKFMVYLQKENIIDESGMPKERFSAEFPKEGPSILRIQQVVRGDSAAYFCASSPTSRTGRETQYFGPGTRLLVL.

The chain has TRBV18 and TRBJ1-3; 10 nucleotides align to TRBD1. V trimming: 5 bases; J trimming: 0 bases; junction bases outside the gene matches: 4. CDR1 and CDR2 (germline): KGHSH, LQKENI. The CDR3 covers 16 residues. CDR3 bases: TGTGCCAGCTCAACGGACAGGGGGGGCTCTGGAAACACCATATATTTT. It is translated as CASSTDRGGSGNTIYF.

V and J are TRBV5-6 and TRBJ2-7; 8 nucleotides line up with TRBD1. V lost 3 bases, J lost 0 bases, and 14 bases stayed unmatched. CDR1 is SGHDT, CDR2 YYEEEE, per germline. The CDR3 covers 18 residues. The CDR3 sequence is CASSYLGSGTGPSYEQYF. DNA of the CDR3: TGTGCCAGCAGCTACCTGGGCTCCGGGACAGGACCCTCCTACGAGCAGTACTTC. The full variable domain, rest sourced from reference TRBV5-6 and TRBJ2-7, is DAGVTQSPTHLIKTRGQQVTLRCSPKSGHDTVSWYQQALGQGPQFIFQYYEEEERQRGNFPDRFSGHQFPNYSSELNVNALLLGDSALYLCASSYLGSGTGPSYEQYFGPGTRLTVT.

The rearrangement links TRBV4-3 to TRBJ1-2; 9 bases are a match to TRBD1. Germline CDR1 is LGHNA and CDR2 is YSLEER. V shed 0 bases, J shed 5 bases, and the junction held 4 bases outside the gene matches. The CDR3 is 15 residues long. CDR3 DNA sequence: TGCGCCAGCAGCCAAGAACTCGGACAGGGGTATGGCTACACCTTC. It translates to CASSQELGQGYGYTF.

The CDR3 nucleotides are TGCGCCAGCAGCCAAGCCTTCGACAGTTACAATGAGCAGTTCTTC. As protein: CASSQAFDSYNEQFF. This chain links TRBV4-3 with TRBJ2-1, with D maybe TRBD1 (5 bases). V gave up 1 base and J gave up 4 bases, with 11 bases separating them. The CDR3 contains 15 residues. CDR1 and CDR2 (germline): LGHNA, YSLEER.

The CDR3 region is CASSDRQGRNEQFF. CDR3 bases: TGTGCCAGTAGTGACCGACAGGGACGCAATGAGCAGTTCTTC. This chain uses TRBV19 with TRBJ2-1; 7 nucleotides match TRBD1. Germline trimming cut 5 bases from V and 6 bases from J; bases unmatched to any gene: 7. Germline-derived CDR1 and CDR2 are LNHDA and SQIVND (reference sequence). This CDR3 spans 14 amino acids.

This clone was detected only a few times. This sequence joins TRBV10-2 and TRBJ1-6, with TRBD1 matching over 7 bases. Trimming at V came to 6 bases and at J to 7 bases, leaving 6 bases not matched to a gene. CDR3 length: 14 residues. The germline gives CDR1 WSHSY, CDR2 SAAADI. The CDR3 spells CASREGTVNSPLHF. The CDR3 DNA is TGCGCCAGCAGGGAAGGGACAGTAAATTCACCCCTCCACTTT.

The CDR3 DNA sequence: TGTGCCAGCAGTTACCGGGGGGTAGGCGGGGAGCTGTTTTTT. This sequence encodes CASSYRGVGGELFF. The chain joins TRBV6-6 to TRBJ2-2; 7 bases are shared with TRBD2. Germline V gene lookup returns CDR1 MNHNY and CDR2 SVGAGI (reference sequence). The V segment lost 2 bases and the J segment 7 bases; nucleotides outside the gene matches: 4. The length of the CDR3 is 14 residues.

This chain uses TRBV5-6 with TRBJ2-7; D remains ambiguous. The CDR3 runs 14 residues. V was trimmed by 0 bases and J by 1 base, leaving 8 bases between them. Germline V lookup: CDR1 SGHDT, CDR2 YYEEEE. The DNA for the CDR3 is TGTGCCAGCAGCTTGGTGGGCCGATCCTACGAGCAGTACTTC. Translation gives CASSLVGRSYEQYF. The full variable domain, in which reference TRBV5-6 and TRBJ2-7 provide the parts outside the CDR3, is DAGVTQSPTHLIKTRGQQVTLRCSPKSGHDTVSWYQQALGQGPQFIFQYYEEEERQRGNFPDRFSGHQFPNYSSELNVNALLLGDSALYLCASSLVGRSYEQYFGPGTRLTVT.

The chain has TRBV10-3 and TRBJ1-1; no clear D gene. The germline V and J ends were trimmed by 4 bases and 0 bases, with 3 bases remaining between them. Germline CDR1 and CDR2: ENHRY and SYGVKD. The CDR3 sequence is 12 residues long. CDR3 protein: CAISALNTEAFF. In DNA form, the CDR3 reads TGTGCCATCAGTGCCTTGAACACTGAAGCTTTCTTT.

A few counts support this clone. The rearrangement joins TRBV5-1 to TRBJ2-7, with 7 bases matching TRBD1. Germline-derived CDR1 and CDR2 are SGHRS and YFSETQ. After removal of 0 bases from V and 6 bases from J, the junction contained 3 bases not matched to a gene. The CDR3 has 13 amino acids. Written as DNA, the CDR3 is TGCGCCAGCAGCTTGGACAGGGGTCGCGAGCAGTACTTC. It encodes CASSLDRGREQYF.

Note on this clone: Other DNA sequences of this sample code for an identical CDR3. The CDR3 nucleotides read TGTGCCAGCAGCGTAGAGCAGGGGGCCTCCTACGAGCAGTACTTC. Translated: CASSVEQGASYEQYF. The gene calls are TRBV9 and TRBJ2-7, with 8 bases lining up with TRBD1. Unmatched junction bases numbered 2, after V lost 0 bases and J lost 0 bases. Germline assignment: CDR1 SGDLS and CDR2 YYNGEE. The CDR3 spans 15 residues.

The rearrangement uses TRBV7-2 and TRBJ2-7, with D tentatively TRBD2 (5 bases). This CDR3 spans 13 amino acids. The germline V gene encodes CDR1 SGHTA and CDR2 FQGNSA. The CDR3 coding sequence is TGTGCCAGCAGCTTAGCGGCTCGGGATCCTTTGTTCGTC. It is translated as CASSLAARDPLFV.

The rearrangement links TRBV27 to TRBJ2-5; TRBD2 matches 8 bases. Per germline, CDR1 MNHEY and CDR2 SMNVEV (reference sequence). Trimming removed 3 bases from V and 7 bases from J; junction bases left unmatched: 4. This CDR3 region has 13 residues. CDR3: CASSFSLAGTQYF. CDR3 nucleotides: TGTGCCAGCAGTTTCTCCCTAGCGGGGACCCAGTACTTC.

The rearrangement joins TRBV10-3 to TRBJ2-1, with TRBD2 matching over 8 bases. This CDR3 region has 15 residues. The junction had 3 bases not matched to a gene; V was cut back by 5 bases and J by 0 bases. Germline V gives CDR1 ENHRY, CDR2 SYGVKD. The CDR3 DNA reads TGTGCCATCAGTCCCCTAGCGGGCTCCTACAATGAGCAGTTCTTC. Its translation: CAISPLAGSYNEQFF.

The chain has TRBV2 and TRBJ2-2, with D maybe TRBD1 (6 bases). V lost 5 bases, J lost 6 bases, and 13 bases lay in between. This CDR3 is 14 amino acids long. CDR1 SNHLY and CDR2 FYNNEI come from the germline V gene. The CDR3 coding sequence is TGTGCCAGCAGTCTAGTACAGGGTCCCGGGGAGCTGTTTTTT. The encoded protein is CASSLVQGPGELFF.

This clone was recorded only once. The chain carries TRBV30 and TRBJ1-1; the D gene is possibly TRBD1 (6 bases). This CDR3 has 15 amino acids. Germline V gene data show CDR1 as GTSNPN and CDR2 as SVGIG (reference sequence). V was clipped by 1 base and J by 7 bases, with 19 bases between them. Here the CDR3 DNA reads TGTGCCTGGAGTGCGGCAGGGGCTTTTGGGGTTGAAGCTTTCTTT. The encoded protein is CAWSAAGAFGVEAFF.

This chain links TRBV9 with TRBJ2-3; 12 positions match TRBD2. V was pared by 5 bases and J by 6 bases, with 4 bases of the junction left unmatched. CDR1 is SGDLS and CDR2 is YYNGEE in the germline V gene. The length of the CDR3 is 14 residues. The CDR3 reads CASSGTSGWDTQYF. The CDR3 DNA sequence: TGTGCCAGCAGTGGGACTAGCGGGTGGGATACGCAGTATTTT.